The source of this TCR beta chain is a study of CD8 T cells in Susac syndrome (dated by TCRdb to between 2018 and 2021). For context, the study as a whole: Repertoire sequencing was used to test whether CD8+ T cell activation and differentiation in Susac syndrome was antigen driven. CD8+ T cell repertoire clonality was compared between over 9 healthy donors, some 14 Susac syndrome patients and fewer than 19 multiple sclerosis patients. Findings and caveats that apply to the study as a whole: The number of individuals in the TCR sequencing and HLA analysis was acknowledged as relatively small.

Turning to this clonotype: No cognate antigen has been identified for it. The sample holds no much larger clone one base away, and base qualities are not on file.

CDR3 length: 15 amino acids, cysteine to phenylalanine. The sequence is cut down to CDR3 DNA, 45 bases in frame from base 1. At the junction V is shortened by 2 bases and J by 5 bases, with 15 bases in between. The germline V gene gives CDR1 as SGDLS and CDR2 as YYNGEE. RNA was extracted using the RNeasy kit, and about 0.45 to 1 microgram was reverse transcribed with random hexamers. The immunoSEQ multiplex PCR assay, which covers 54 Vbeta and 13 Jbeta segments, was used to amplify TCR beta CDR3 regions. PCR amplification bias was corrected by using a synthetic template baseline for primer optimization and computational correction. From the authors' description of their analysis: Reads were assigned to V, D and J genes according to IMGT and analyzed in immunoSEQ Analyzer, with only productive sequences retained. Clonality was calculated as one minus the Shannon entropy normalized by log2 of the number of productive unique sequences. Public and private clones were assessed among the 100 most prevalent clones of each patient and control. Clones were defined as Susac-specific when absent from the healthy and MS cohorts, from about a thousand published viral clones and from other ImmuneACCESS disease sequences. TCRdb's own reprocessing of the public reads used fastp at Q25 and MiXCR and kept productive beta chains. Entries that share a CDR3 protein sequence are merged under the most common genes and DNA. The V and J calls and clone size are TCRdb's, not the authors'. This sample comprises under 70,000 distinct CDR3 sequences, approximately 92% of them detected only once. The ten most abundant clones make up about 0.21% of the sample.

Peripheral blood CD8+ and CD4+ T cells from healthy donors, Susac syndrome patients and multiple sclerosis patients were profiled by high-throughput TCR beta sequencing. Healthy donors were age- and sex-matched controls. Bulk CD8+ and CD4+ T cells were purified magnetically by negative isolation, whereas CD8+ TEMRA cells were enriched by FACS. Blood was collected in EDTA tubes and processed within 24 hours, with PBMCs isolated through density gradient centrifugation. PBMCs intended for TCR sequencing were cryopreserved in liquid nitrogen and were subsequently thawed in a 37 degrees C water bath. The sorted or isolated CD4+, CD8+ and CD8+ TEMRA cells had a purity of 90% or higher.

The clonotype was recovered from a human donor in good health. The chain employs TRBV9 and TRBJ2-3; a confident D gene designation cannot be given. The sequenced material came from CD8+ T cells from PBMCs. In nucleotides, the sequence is TGTGCCAGCAGCGTGGCTATTACCGACCGAGATACGCAGTATTTT. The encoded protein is CASSVAITDRDTQYF.